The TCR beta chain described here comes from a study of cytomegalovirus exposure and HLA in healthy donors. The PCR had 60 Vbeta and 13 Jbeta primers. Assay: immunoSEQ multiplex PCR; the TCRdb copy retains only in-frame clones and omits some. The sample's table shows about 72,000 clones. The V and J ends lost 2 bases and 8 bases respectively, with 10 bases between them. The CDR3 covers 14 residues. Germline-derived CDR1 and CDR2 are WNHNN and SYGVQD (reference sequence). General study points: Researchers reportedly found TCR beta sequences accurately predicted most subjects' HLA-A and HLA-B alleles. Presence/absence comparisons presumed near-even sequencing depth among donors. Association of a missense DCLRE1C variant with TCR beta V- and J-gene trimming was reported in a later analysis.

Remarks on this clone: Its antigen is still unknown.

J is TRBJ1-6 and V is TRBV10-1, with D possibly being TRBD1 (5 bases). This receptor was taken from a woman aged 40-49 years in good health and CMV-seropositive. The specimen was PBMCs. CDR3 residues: CASSEPGSDSPLHF. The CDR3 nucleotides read TGCGCCAGCAGTGAGCCAGGGTCGGATTCACCCCTCCACTTT.